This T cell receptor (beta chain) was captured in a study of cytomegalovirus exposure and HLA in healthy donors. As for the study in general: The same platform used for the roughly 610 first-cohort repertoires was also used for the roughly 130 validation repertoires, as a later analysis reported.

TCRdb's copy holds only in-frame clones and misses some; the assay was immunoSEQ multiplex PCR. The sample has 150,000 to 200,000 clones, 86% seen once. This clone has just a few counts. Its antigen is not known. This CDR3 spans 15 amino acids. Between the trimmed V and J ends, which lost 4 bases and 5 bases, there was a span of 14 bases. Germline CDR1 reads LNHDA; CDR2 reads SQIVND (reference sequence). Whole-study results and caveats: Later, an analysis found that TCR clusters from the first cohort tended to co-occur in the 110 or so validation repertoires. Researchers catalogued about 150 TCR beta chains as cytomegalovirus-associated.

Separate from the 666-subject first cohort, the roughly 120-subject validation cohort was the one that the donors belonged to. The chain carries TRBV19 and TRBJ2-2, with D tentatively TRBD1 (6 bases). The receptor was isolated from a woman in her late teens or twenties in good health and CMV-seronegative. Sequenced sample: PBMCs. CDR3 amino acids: CASSTPWGRTGELFF. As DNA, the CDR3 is TGTGCCAGTAGTACTCCGTGGGGGCGTACCGGGGAGCTGTTTTTT.